A single sample gave rise to the 13 T cell receptor beta chains below, sequenced in a study of T cell clonality in common variable immunodeficiency. Method: immunoSEQ multiplex PCR; TCRdb's copy keeps in-frame clones and lacks some. The specimen gives fewer than 50,000 clones without singletons; the ten biggest hold roughly 0.66%. Sequences were obtained from peripheral blood mononuclear cells. These TCRs come from a person between 18 and 75 years old in good health.

This clone was observed many times. From the germline J gene comes the end of the CDR3, since the read stops 3 residues before it. The chain recombines TRBV27 with TRBJ2-1; 12 nucleotides agree with TRBD1. Germline-derived CDR1 and CDR2 are MNHEY and SMNVEV (reference sequence). Trimming took 3 bases from V and 8 from J; bases not matched to a gene: 8. CDR3 length equals 16 residues. Partial CDR3 DNA: TGTGCCAGCAGTTTCGGGACAGGGGGCTTTTGGGATGAG. This sequence encodes CASSFGTGGFWDE. The complete CDR3 reads CASSFGTGGFWDEQFF.

This clone was found many times. Coverage ceases 3 residues before the CDR3 finishes, and the germline J gene fills in the end. This sequence joins TRBV12-3 or TRBV12-4 and TRBJ2-5; 10 positions agree with TRBD2. The CDR3 extends over 16 amino acids. The V gene end was trimmed by 3 bases and the J gene end by 1 base; junction bases not matched to a gene: 5. The CDR3 here is CASSFGVAGGQETQYF. The part of the CDR3 DNA that was read is TGTGCCAGCAGTTTTGGGGTAGCGGGGGGCCAAGAGACC.

This clone was recorded at least ten times. The read ends 3 residues before the CDR3 terminus; that terminus is restored from the germline J gene. The V gene is TRBV6-2 or TRBV6-3, the J gene TRBJ1-1; 10 nucleotides align to TRBD1. Germline V gene sequence: CDR1 MNHEY, CDR2 SVGEGT. This CDR3 region has 17 residues. The junction had 12 bases not matched to a gene; V was cut back by 1 base and J by 7 bases. CDR3 residues: CASSYFPGQGFGGEAFF. CDR3 DNA, as far as it was read: TGTGCCAGCAGTTACTTCCCGGGACAGGGGTTTGGGGGTGAA.

This clone has a count of ten or more. The CDR3 end falls 3 residues outside the read, so it is completed with the germline J gene. V usage is TRBV5-1 and J usage is TRBJ2-2; D is uncertain. Per the germline V gene, CDR1 is SGHRS and CDR2 is YFSETQ. The CDR3 is made up of 13 amino acids. V gave up 6 bases and J gave up 1 base, with 7 bases separating them. CDR3 bases read: TGCGCCAGCAATCCCGGGAACACCGGGGAG. This gives the protein CASNPGNTGE. The entire CDR3 is CASNPGNTGELFF.

This clone was observed many times. The read gets to within 3 residues of the CDR3 end, and the germline J gene fills in the rest. The chain joins TRBV5-1 to TRBJ2-2; D is ambiguous. V was trimmed by 0 bases and J by 7 bases, leaving 4 bases between them. This CDR3 is 12 amino acids long. Germline V gene data show CDR1 as SGHRS and CDR2 as YFSETQ. The CDR3 sequence is CASSLGGGELFF. The DNA read from the CDR3 is TGCGCCAGCAGCTTGGGAGGCGGGGAG. The entire variable domain, with the rest obtained from reference TRBV5-1 and TRBJ2-2, is as follows: KAGVTQTPRYLIKTRGQQVTLSCSPISGHRSVSWYQQTPGQGLQFLFEYFSETQRNKGNFPGRFSGRQFSNSRSEMNVSTLELGDSALYLCASSLGGGELFFGEGSRLTVL.

In its sample, this clone was seen many times. The read comes to an end 3 residues before the CDR3 does, leaving the germline J gene to fill in the end. The rearrangement joins TRBV20-1 to TRBJ2-7; 13 nucleotides agree with TRBD2. The CDR3 is made up of 16 amino acids. The V gene end was trimmed by 3 bases and the J gene end by 2 bases; junction bases not matched to a gene: 7. Germline V gene lookup returns CDR1 DFQATT and CDR2 SNEGSKA (reference sequence). CDR3 protein: CSARKLLAGGPYEQYF. The sequenced part of the CDR3 DNA is TGCAGTGCTAGGAAACTACTAGCGGGAGGGCCCTACGAG.

This clone was recorded many times. The read ends 3 residues early relative to the CDR3; the germline J gene fills the gap. V gene TRBV12-3 or TRBV12-4 combines with J gene TRBJ2-1; D is unresolved. The germline V and J ends were trimmed by 5 bases and 6 bases, with 5 bases remaining between them. CDR3 length equals 11 residues. CDR3 in amino acids: CASSRINEQFF. CDR3 DNA (partial): TGTGCCAGCAGTCGTATCAATGAG.

This clone was counted ten times or more. The CDR3 end is not reached by the read, which stops 3 residues before it; the germline J gene fills it in. This rearrangement joins TRBV13 to TRBJ2-7, with 7 bases fitting TRBD1. Per germline, CDR1 PRHDT and CDR2 FYEKMQ (reference sequence). V dropped 8 bases and J dropped 0; count of bases not matched to a gene: 7. This CDR3 comprises 14 residues. The CDR3 spells CASSGWDSSYEQYF. The DNA read from the CDR3 is TGTGCCAGCTCCGGGTGGGACAGCTCCTACGAG. Full variable domain (missing parts from reference TRBV13 and TRBJ2-7): AAGVIQSPRHLIKEKRETATLKCYPIPRHDTVYWYQQGPGQDPQFLISFYEKMQSDKGSIPDRFSAQQFSDYHSELNMSSLELGDSALYFCASSGWDSSYEQYFGPGTRLTVT.

This clone was recorded many times. The CDR3 extends 3 residues past the end of the read, so its final part is completed from the germline J gene. The chain combines TRBV5-1 with TRBJ1-2; maybe TRBD1 (6 bases). Germline CDR1 SGHRS, CDR2 YFSETQ. Trimming pared 3 bases from V and 1 base from J, leaving 10 bases between. This CDR3 has 14 amino acids. CDR3 amino acids: CASSWAQGNYGYTF. The CDR3 bases that were read are TGCGCCAGCAGCTGGGCACAGGGTAACTATGGC.

The sample holds many counts of this clone. The CDR3 extends 3 residues past the end of the read, so its final part is completed from the germline J gene. The chain joins TRBV10-3 to TRBJ2-1; 10 bases fit TRBD2. V shed 7 bases, J shed 4 bases, and the junction held 13 bases outside the gene matches. CDR1 and CDR2 from the germline V gene are ENHRY and SYGVKD. The CDR3 covers 17 residues. This CDR3 is CAITGGGPSGGYNEQFF. Incomplete CDR3 DNA: TGTGCCATCACCGGCGGGGGACCTAGCGGGGGTTACAATGAG.

At least ten counts were recorded for this clone. CDR3 protein: CSARDSIGQPQHF. Partial CDR3 DNA: TGCAGTGCTAGAGATTCTATCGGGCAGCCC. The chain recombines TRBV20-1 with TRBJ1-5; D gene uncertain. Read coverage stops 3 residues before the CDR3 terminus; the germline J gene supplies the remainder. V was pared by 0 bases and J by 7 bases, with 10 bases between. The CDR3 is 13 residues long. Looked up from germline, CDR1 is DFQATT and CDR2 is SNEGSKA (reference sequence).

This clone was counted many times. The sequence runs out 3 residues before the end of the CDR3; the remainder is reconstructed from the germline J gene. The chain links TRBV19 to TRBJ1-2; D may be TRBD1 (6 bases). Germline CDR1 and CDR2: LNHDA and SQIVND (reference sequence). The V end lost 10 bases, the J end lost 6 bases, and 12 bases lay between the germline ends. The CDR3 consists of 11 residues. The part of the CDR3 DNA that was read is TGTGCCACCGGACAGAGCAATGGC. Protein product: CATGQSNG. The whole CDR3 is CATGQSNGYTF. The full variable domain, with the rest looked up from reference TRBV19 and TRBJ1-2, is DGGITQSPKYLFRKEGQNVTLSCEQNLNHDAMYWYRQDPGQGLRLIYYSQIVNDFQKGDIAEGYSVSREKKESFPLTVTSAQKNPTAFYLCATGQSNGYTFGSGTRLTVV.

This clone was observed at least ten times. The read stops 3 residues short of the end of the CDR3; the missing end is completed from the germline J gene. The chain is built from TRBV14 and TRBJ2-7; D is unresolved. Germline V lookup: CDR1 SGHDN, CDR2 FVKESK. V was pared by 5 bases and J by 2 bases, with 4 bases between. The CDR3 contains 11 residues. The CDR3 bases that were read are TGTGCCAGCAGCGGCACCTACGAG. Protein: CASSGTYE. In full, the CDR3 reads CASSGTYEQYF.